Listed below are T cell receptor beta chains from one sample, sequenced in a study of shared clonotypes between healthy human individuals. Repertoires were generated with immunoSEQ multiplex PCR, while TCRdb's copy carries only in-frame clones and drops some. The profile shows over a million clones, roughly 96% of them singletons. Sequenced material: naive CD4+ T cells sorted from blood. Every receptor here comes from a man aged 30-40 years in good health. Each CDR3 is given with its conserved first and last residue. A D gene is named only where the DNA matches it firmly. Clone size is stated in some rows and not others, as once, few, many or a class when expanded.

length	D	V	size	J	DNA	CDR3
15	-	TRBV18	-	TRBJ2-2	TGTGCCAGCTCACGAGAAGGGATCGGAACCGGGGAGCTGTTTTTT	CASSREGIGTGELFF
13	-	TRBV5-1	-	TRBJ1-1	TGCGCCAGCAGCTGGGGACAAGACGCTGAAGCTTTCTTT	CASSWGQDAEAFF
14	-	TRBV12-5	-	TRBJ2-1	TGTGCTAGTGGTTTGGGACAGACGGGGAATGAGCAGTTCTTC	CASGLGQTGNEQFF
14	TRBD1	TRBV30	once	TRBJ2-2	TGTGCCTGGAGTGACAGGACAGGGGCCGGGGAGCTGTTTTTT	CAWSDRTGAGELFF
15	-	TRBV5-1	once	TRBJ2-2	TGCGCCAGCAGCCCTCAGACTAACAGCTACGGGGAGCTGTTTTTT	CASSPQTNSYGELFF
14	-	TRBV7-7	-	TRBJ2-1	TGTGCTAGCAGCTTAAGGTCCGGGCTGGATGAGCAGTTCTTC	CASSLRSGLDEQFF
16	-	TRBV28	-	TRBJ2-1	TGTGCCAGCACCATTTCACGGAACACCGCCTACAATGAGCAGTTCTTC	CASTISRNTAYNEQFF
14	-	TRBV6-5	-	TRBJ1-1	TGTGCCAGCAGTTACGACGCGCTTAACACTGAAGCTTTCTTT	CASSYDALNTEAFF
19	TRBD2	TRBV9	-	TRBJ2-7	TGTGCCAGCAGCGTAGGCCCTAGCGGGGGACCAAATTACCCCCACGAGCAGTACTTC	CASSVGPSGGPNYPHEQYF
14	-	TRBV10-2	-	TRBJ2-7	TGCGCCAGCAGTGAGTCAGGCGGGCCCTACGAGCAGTACTTC	CASSESGGPYEQYF
16	TRBD1	TRBV7-9	-	TRBJ2-7	TGTGCCAGCAGCTTAGCAGGTAAAACAGGGGACTACGAGCAGTACTTC	CASSLAGKTGDYEQYF
16	-	TRBV28	-	TRBJ2-7	TGTGCCAGCAGTTCGGGACCGGTCAGGATGTTGTACGAGCAGTACTTC	CASSSGPVRMLYEQYF
12	-	TRBV7-9	-	TRBJ2-3	TGTGCCAGCATCCTCTTCACAGATACGCAGTATTTT	CASILFTDTQYF
13	-	TRBV7-3	few	TRBJ1-2	TGTGCCAGCAGCTTAAACGGGAACTATGGCTACACCTTC	CASSLNGNYGYTF
16	-	TRBV15	-	TRBJ1-2	TGTGCCACCAGCAGAGACCCCCTACTAACTAGCTATGGCTACACCTTC	CATSRDPLLTSYGYTF
17	-	TRBV18	-	TRBJ2-1	TGTGCCAGCTCACCGGGGAGTCCGGGTTGGGTTCACAATGAGCAGTTCTTC	CASSPGSPGWVHNEQFF
14	-	TRBV7-2	-	TRBJ1-1	TGTGCCAGCAGCTTATTCGGAGGGAACACTGAAGCTTTCTTT	CASSLFGGNTEAFF
21	TRBD2	TRBV5-1	once	TRBJ2-1	TGCGCCAGCAGCTCCCCGCGGGGAGGACTAGCGCGAACGAGCTCCTACAATGAGCAGTTCTTC	CASSSPRGGLARTSSYNEQFF
14	-	TRBV6-5	-	TRBJ2-2	TGTGCCAGCAGTTATCAGGGTAGGACCGGGGAGCTGTTTTTT	CASSYQGRTGELFF
15	-	TRBV25-1	-	TRBJ2-1	TGTGCCAGCGGAGGAACTGGTGACGAGGGGAATGAGCAGTTCTTC	CASGGTGDEGNEQFF
16	-	TRBV9	-	TRBJ2-1	TGTGCCAGCAGCGTAGGAACGGATAGCTCTTACAATGAGCAGTTCTTC	CASSVGTDSSYNEQFF
14	TRBD1	TRBV18	-	TRBJ2-7	TGTGCCAGCTCACCAGGGACAGTCTCCTACGAGCAGTACTTC	CASSPGTVSYEQYF
13	-	TRBV7-9	-	TRBJ2-5	TGTGCCAGCAGCCGTTTCGGGGAAGAGACCCAGTACTTC	CASSRFGEETQYF
14	-	TRBV5-1	-	TRBJ2-1	TGCGCCAGCAGCTTGGAATCCGGTGGGAATGAGCAGTTCTTC	CASSLESGGNEQFF
16	TRBD2	TRBV7-2	-	TRBJ2-1	TGTGCCAGCAGCTTAGTAGCCGGGAGGGCCCTCAATGAGCAGTTCTTC	CASSLVAGRALNEQFF
13	-	TRBV2	-	TRBJ2-7	TGTGCCAGCAGACCAGGGGGGGACTACGAGCAGTACTTC	CASRPGGDYEQYF
15	TRBD2	TRBV5-4	-	TRBJ2-7	TGTGCCAGCAGCCTCGGGGGAGCGGGAGATTACGAGCAGTACTTC	CASSLGGAGDYEQYF
13	-	TRBV29-1	-	TRBJ1-5	TGCAGCGTTTGGGACGATAGCAATCAGCCCCAGCATTTT	CSVWDDSNQPQHF
15	-	TRBV18	few	TRBJ2-1	TGTGCCAGCTCACCCGGCAGATCAGGGGCCAATGAGCAGTTCTTC	CASSPGRSGANEQFF
17	TRBD1	TRBV28	-	TRBJ2-5	TGTGCCAGCAGTCCCGACCCCCTGCAGGGGGCGGGGGAGACCCAGTACTTC	CASSPDPLQGAGETQYF
11	-	TRBV20-1	-	TRBJ2-1	TGCAGTGCTGGAAGAGGCAATGAGCAGTTCTTC	CSAGRGNEQFF
16	TRBD2	TRBV2	-	TRBJ2-7	TGTGCCAGCAGTGGGAGACTAGCTCAACGGGGTGGCGAGCAGTACTTC	CASSGRLAQRGGEQYF
20	-	TRBV9	-	TRBJ2-1	TGTGCCAGCAGCGCGTACCACCCCATATCCTGGGGAAGCTCCTACAATGAGCAGTTCTTC	CASSAYHPISWGSSYNEQFF
15	-	TRBV5-1	-	TRBJ2-1	TGCGCCAGCAGCCCGACTAGTGGGTCCTACAATGAGCAGTTCTTC	CASSPTSGSYNEQFF
15	TRBD2	TRBV27	-	TRBJ2-7	TGTGCCAGCAGTCATACCCTGCGGGAGCCGTACGAGCAGTACTTC	CASSHTLREPYEQYF
13	-	TRBV7-9	-	TRBJ2-7	TGTGCCAGCAGCTTATCGGGAGTCAACGAGCAGTACTTC	CASSLSGVNEQYF
15	TRBD1	TRBV7-6	-	TRBJ1-1	TGTGCCAGCAGCTTAGGCACAGGGGGCGAGGCTGAAGCTTTCTTT	CASSLGTGGEAEAFF
13	TRBD1	TRBV2	-	TRBJ2-7	TGTGCCAGCAGCAGACAGGGATCATACGAGCAGTACTTC	CASSRQGSYEQYF
16	-	TRBV19	-	TRBJ1-2	TGTGCCAGTAGCTCCCCCGGCTGGGGGGCGAGCTATGGCTACACCTTC	CASSSPGWGASYGYTF
13	-	TRBV9	-	TRBJ1-2	TGTGCCAGCAGCGTAGTGCAGAACTATGGCTACACCTTC	CASSVVQNYGYTF
14	-	TRBV28	-	TRBJ1-1	TGTGCCAGCAGTTTAAGTGAAGTGGCGGGGGTCGCTTTCTTT	CASSLSEVAGVAFF
16	-	TRBV6-4	-	TRBJ2-6	TGTGCCAGCAGTGACTCAAGGGGACCTGGGGCCAACGTCCTGACTTTC	CASSDSRGPGANVLTF
15	-	TRBV5-1	-	TRBJ2-2	TGCGCCAGCAGCTTGAATAGCGGTACTACCGGGGAGCTGTTTTTT	CASSLNSGTTGELFF
14	-	TRBV19	-	TRBJ2-7	TGTGCCAGTAGTATAGATCGCAGGAGTTACGAGCAGTACTTC	CASSIDRRSYEQYF
19	TRBD2	TRBV5-1	-	TRBJ2-7	TGCGCCAGCCACGATTCCTTAGCGGGAGGAATAGTAACGGACTACGAGCAGTACTTC	CASHDSLAGGIVTDYEQYF
18	TRBD2	TRBV5-4	-	TRBJ2-2	TGTGCCAGCAGCTTGGAGGGACTAGCGGGAGTCAACACCGGGGAGCTGTTTTTT	CASSLEGLAGVNTGELFF
15	TRBD2	TRBV2	-	TRBJ2-2	TGTGCCAGCAGAACTAGCGGGAGAGTCACCGGGGAGCTGTTTTTT	CASRTSGRVTGELFF
16	TRBD1	TRBV7-9	-	TRBJ1-5	TGTGCCAGCAGCTTGGGGACAGCTTATAGCAATCAGCCCCAGCATTTT	CASSLGTAYSNQPQHF
15	TRBD2	TRBV4-1	-	TRBJ2-1	TGCGCCAGCAGCTTATTAGGACTAGCGGACAATGAGCAGTTCTTC	CASSLLGLADNEQFF
15	-	TRBV7-8	-	TRBJ2-7	TGTGCCAGCAGCTTTGGGCGGTCCTACTCCTACGAGCAGTACTTC	CASSFGRSYSYEQYF
13	TRBD1	TRBV11-2	once	TRBJ1-5	TGTGCCAGCAGCTTACAAGGGGGCCTGGCCCAGCATTTT	CASSLQGGLAQHF
12	-	TRBV18	-	TRBJ2-1	TGTGCCAGCTCCTTAGGGTTTTATGAGCAGTTCTTC	CASSLGFYEQFF
15	TRBD1	TRBV10-2	-	TRBJ2-6	TGCGCCAGCAGCAGACAGGGGGCTGGGGCCAACGTCCTGACTTTC	CASSRQGAGANVLTF
22	TRBD1	TRBV15	-	TRBJ2-5	TGTGCCACCAGCAGAGATCCGGGACAGGGAAACCCACTAGGACTGTACCAAGAGACCCAGTACTTC	CATSRDPGQGNPLGLYQETQYF